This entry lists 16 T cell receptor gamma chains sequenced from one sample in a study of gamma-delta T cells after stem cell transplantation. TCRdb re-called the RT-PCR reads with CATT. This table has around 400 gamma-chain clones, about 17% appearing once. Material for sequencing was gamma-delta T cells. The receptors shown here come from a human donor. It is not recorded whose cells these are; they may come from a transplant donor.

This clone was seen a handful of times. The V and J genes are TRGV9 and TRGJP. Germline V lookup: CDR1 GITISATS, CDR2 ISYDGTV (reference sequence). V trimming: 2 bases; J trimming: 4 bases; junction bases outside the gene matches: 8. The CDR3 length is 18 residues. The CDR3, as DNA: TGTGCCTTGTGGGAGGGATACCTTCAAGAGTTGGGCAAAAAAATCAAGGTATTT. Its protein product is CALWEGYLQELGKKIKVF.

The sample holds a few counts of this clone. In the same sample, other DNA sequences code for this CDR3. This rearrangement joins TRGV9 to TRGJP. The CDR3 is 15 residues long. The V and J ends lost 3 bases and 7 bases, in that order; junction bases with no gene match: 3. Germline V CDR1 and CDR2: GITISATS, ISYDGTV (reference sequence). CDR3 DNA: TGTGCCTTGTGGGAGAGTGAGTTGGGCAAAAAAATCAAGGTATTT. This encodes CALWESELGKKIKVF.

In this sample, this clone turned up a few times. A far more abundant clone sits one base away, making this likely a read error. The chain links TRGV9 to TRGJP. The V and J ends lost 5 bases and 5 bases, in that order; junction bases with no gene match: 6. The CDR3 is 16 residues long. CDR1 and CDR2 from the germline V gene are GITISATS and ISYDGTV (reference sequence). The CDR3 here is CALWGNEELGKKIKVF. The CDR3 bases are TGTGCCTTGTGGGGGAACGAAGAGTTGGGCAAAAAAATCAAGGTATTT.

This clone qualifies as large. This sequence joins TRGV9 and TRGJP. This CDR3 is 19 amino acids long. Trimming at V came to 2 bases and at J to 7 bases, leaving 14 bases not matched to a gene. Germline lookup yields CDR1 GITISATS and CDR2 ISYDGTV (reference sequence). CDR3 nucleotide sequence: TGTGCCTTGTGGGAGGAAGCTACCTCCGGGGAGTTGGGCAAAAAAATCAAGGTATTT. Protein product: CALWEEATSGELGKKIKVF.

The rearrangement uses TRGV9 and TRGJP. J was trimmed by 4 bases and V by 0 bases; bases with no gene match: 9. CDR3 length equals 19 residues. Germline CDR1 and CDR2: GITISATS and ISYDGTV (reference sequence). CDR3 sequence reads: CALWEVQVVQELGKKIKVF. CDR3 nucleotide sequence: TGTGCCTTGTGGGAGGTGCAGGTGGTCCAAGAGTTGGGCAAAAAAATCAAGGTATTT.

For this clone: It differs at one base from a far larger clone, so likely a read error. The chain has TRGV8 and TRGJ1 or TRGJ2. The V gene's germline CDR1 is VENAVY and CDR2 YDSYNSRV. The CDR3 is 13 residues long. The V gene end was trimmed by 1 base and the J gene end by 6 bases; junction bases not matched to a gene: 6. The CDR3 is CATWDSRPYKKLF. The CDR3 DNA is TGTGCCACCTGGGATAGCCGACCTTATAAGAAACTCTTT.

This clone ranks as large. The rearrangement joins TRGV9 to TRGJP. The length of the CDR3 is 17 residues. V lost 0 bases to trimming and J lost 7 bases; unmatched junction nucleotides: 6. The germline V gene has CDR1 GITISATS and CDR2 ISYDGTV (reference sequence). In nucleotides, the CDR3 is TGTGCCTTGTGGGAGGTGAAATTGGAGTTGGGCAAAAAAATCAAGGTATTT. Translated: CALWEVKLELGKKIKVF.

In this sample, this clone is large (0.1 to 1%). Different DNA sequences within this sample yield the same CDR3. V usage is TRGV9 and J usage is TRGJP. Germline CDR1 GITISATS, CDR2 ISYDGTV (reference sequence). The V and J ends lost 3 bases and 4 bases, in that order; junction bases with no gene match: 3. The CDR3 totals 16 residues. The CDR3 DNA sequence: TGTGCCTTGTGGGAGCGTCAAGAGTTGGGCAAAAAAATCAAGGTATTT. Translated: CALWERQELGKKIKVF.

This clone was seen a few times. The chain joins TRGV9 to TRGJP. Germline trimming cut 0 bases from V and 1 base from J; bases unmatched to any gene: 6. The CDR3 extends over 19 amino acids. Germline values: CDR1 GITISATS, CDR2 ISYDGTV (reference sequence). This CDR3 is CALWEVQRGQELGKKIKVF. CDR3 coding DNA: TGTGCCTTGTGGGAGGTGCAAAGGGGGCAAGAGTTGGGCAAAAAAATCAAGGTATTT.

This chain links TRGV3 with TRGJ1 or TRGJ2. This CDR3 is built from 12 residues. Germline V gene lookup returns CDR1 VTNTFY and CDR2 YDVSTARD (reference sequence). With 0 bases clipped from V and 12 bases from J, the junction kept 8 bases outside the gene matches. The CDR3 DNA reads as TGTGCCACCTGGGACAGGCTTTTTGGGAAACTCTTT. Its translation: CATWDRLFGKLF.

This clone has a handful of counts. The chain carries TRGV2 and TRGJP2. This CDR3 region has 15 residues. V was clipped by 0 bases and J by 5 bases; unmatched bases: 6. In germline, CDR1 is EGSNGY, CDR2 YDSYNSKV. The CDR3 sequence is CATWDGPWSDWIKTF. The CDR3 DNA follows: TGTGCCACCTGGGACGGGCCATGGAGTGATTGGATCAAGACGTTT.

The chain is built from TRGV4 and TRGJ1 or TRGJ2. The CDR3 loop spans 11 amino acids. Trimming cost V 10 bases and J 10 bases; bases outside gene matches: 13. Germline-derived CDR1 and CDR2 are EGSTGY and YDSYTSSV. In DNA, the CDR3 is TGTGCCACTGACGGGGGGGCGAAGAAACTCTTT. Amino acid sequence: CATDGGAKKLF.

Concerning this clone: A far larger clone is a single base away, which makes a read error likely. CDR3 amino acids: CALWEMTELGKKIKVF. Written as DNA, the CDR3 is TGTGCCTTGTGGGAGATGACAGAGTTGGGCAAAAAAATCAAGGTATTT. The chain links TRGV9 to TRGJP. J gave up 6 bases and V 3 bases, and 5 bases lay outside the gene matches. The CDR3 has 16 residues. The germline V gene has CDR1 GITISATS and CDR2 ISYDGTV (reference sequence).

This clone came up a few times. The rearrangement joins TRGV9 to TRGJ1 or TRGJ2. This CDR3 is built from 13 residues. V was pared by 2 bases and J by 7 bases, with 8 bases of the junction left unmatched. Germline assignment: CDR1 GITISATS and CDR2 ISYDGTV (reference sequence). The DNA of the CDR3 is TGTGCCTTGTGGGAGGACCGGGGGTATAAGAAACTCTTT. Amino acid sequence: CALWEDRGYKKLF.

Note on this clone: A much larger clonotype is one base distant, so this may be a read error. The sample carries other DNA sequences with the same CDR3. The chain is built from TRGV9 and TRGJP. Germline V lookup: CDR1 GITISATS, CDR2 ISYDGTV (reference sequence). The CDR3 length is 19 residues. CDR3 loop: CALWEVHPEQELGKKIKVF. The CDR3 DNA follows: TGTGCCTTGTGGGAGGTGCACCCTGAGCAAGAGTTGGGCAAAAAAATAAAGGTATTT.

CDR3 DNA: TGTGCCTTGTGGGAGGCTCCCGACGATCAAGAGTTGGGCAAAAAAATCAAGGTATTT. Protein sequence: CALWEAPDDQELGKKIKVF. The chain is built from TRGV9 and TRGJP. The germline CDR1 and CDR2 sequences are GITISATS and ISYDGTV (reference sequence). V shed 2 bases and J 4 bases; nucleotides not matched to a gene: 11. This CDR3 is 19 amino acids long.